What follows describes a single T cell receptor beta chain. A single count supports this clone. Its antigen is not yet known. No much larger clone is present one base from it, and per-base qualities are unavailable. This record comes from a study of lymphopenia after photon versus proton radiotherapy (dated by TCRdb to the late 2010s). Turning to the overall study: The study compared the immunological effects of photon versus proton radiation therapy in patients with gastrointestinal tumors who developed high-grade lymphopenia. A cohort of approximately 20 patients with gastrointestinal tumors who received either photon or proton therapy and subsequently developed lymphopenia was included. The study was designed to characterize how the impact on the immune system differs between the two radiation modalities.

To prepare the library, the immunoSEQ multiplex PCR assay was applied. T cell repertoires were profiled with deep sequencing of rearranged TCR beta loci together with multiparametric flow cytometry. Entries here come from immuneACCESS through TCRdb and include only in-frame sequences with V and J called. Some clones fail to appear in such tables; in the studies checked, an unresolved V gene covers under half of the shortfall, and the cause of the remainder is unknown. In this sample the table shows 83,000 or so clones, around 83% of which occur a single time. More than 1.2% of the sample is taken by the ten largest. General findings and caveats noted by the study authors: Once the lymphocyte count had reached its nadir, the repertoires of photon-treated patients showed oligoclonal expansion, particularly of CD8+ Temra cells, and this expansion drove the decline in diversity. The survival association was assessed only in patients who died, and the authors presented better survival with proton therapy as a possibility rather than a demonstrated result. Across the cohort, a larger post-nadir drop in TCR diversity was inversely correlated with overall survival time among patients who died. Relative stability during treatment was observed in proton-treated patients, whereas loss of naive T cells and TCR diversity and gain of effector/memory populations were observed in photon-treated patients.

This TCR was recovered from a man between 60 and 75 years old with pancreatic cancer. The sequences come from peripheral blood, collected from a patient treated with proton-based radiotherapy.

For the CDR3, the sequence is CASSNRRTGGIPEAFF. In nucleotide form, the sequence is TGTGCCAGTAGCAATCGACGGACAGGGGGTATTCCTGAAGCTTTCTTT. The chain employs TRBV19 and TRBJ1-1, with 10 bases aligning to TRBD1. From V the trimming removes 6 bases and from J it removes 6 bases, while the gene matches leave 13 bases of the junction unaccounted for. Inclusive of the bounding cysteine and phenylalanine, the CDR3 is 16 residues long. This entry keeps only the CDR3 DNA: 48 bases, framed from base 1. Per the germline V gene (reference sequence), LNHDA is the CDR1 and SQIVND is the CDR2.